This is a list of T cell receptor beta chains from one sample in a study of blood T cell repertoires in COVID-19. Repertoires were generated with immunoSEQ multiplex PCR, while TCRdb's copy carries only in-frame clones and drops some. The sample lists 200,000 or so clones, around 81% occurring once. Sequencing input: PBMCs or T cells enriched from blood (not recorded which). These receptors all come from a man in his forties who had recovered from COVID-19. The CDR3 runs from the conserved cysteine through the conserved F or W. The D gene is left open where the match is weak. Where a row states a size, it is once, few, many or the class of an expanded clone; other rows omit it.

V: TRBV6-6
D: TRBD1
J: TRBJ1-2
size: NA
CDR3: CASSPTGTGGGGRF
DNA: TGTGCCAGCAGCCCCACCGGGACAGGGGGCGGGGGAAGATTC

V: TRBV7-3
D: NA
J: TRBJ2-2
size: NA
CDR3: CASSSQKTGINTGELFF
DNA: TGTGCCAGCAGCTCACAAAAAACAGGGATCAATACCGGGGAGCTGTTTTTT

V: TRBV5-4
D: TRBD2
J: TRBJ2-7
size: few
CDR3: CASSLGTSGGYEQYF
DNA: TGTGCCAGCAGCCTAGGGACTAGCGGGGGCTACGAGCAGTACTTC

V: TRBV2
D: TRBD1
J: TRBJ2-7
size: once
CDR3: CASSLTGTGVNEQYF
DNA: TGTGCCAGCAGTTTGACCGGGACAGGGGTAAACGAGCAGTACTTC

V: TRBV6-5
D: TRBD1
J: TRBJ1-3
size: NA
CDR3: CASSLDRVADTIYF
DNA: TGTGCCAGCAGTTTGGACAGGGTGGCGGACACCATATATTTT

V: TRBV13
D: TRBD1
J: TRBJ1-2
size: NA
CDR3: CASSPGTGGGYGYTF
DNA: TGTGCCAGCAGCCCGGGGACAGGGGGGGGTTATGGCTACACCTTC

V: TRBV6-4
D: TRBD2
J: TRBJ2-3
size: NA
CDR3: CASSFSGDEDTQYF
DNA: TGTGCCAGCAGTTTTAGCGGGGACGAAGATACGCAGTATTTT

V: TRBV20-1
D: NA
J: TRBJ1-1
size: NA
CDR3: CSRQGYPEAFF
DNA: TGCAGTCGGCAGGGTTACCCTGAAGCTTTCTTT

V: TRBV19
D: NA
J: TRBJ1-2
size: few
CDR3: CASSERTAYGYTF
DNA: TGTGCCAGTAGTGAAAGGACAGCGTATGGCTACACCTTC

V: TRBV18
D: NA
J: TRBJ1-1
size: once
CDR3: CASSPQAGTEAFF
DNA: TGTGCCAGCTCACCACAGGCGGGGACTGAAGCTTTCTTT

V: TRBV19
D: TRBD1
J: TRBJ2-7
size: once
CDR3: CASRPTGQGAGEQYF
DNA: TGTGCCAGCAGACCTACGGGACAGGGGGCGGGGGAGCAGTACTTC

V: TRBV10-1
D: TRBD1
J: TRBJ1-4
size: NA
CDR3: CASSEKAGTGREKLFF
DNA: TGCGCCAGCAGTGAGAAGGCCGGGACAGGGAGAGAAAAACTGTTTTTT

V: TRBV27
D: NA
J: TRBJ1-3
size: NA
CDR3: CASSSLRAKGNTIYF
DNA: TGTGCCAGCAGCTCCCTCAGGGCGAAAGGAAACACCATATATTTT

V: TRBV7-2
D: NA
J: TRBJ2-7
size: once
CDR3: CASSFRRSNYEQYF
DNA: TGTGCCAGCAGCTTCAGACGGAGTAACTACGAGCAGTACTTC

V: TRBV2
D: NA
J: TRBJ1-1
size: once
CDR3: CASKVEGLNTEAFF
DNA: TGTGCCAGCAAGGTGGAGGGATTGAACACTGAAGCTTTCTTT

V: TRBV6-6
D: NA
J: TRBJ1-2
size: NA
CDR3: CASSYQGNYGYTF
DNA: TGTGCCAGCAGTTACCAGGGAAACTATGGCTACACCTTC

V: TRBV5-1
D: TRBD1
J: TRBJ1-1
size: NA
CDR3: CASSLDPPGQGGTEAFF
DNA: TGCGCCAGCAGCTTGGACCCACCGGGACAGGGTGGCACTGAAGCTTTCTTT

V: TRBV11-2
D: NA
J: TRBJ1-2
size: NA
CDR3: CASSSLGVYGYTF
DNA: TGTGCCAGCAGCTCTTTAGGGGTATATGGCTACACCTTC

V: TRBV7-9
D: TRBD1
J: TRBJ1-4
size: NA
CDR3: CASSLGDRGIREKLFF
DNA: TGTGCCAGCAGCTTAGGCGACAGGGGGATTCGGGAAAAACTGTTTTTT

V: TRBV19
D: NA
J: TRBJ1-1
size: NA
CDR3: CASTRDKIMNTEAFF
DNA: TGTGCCAGTACCCGGGACAAAATTATGAACACTGAAGCTTTCTTT

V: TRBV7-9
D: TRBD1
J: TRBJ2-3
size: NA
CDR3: CASTGTVDTQYF
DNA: TGTGCCAGCACCGGGACAGTAGATACGCAGTATTTT

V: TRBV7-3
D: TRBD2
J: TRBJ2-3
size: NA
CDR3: CASSLLAGGTDTQYF
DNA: TGTGCCAGCAGCTTGTTAGCGGGGGGGACAGATACGCAGTATTTT

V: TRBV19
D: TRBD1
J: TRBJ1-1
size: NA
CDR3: CASSPQDRVWTEAFF
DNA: TGTGCCAGTAGTCCCCAGGACAGGGTGTGGACTGAAGCTTTCTTT

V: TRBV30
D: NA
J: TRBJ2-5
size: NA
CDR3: CAWSLGRPGQETQYF
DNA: TGTGCCTGGAGTCTAGGGCGGCCGGGACAAGAGACCCAGTACTTC

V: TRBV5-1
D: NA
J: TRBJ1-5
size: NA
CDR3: CASRLGQNSNQPQHF
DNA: TGCGCCAGCAGACTCGGACAGAATAGCAATCAGCCCCAGCATTTT

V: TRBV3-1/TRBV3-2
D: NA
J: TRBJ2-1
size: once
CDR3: CASSSSRTVNEQFF
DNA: TGTGCCAGCAGCTCTTCTCGGACAGTCAATGAGCAGTTCTTC

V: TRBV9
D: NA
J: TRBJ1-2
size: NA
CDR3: CASSVSGLGDYTF
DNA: TGTGCCAGCAGCGTATCAGGGCTAGGAGACTACACCTTC

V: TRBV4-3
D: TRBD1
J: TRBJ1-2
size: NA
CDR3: CASSQDPLTGYYGYTF
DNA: TGCGCCAGCAGCCAAGATCCTTTGACAGGGTACTATGGCTACACCTTC

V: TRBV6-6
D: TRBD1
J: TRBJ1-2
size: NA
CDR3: CASSYPTHDRDYGYTF
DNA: TGTGCCAGCAGTTACCCAACCCACGACAGGGACTATGGCTACACCTTC

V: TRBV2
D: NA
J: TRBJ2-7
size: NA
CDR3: CASRGDSYEQYF
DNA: TGTGCCAGCAGGGGCGACAGCTACGAGCAGTACTTC

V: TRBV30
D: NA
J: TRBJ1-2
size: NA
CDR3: CAWRPTGLGGYGYTF
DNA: TGTGCCTGGAGACCCACAGGGTTGGGAGGGTATGGCTACACCTTC

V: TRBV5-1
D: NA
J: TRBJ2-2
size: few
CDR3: CASSLSTANTGELFF
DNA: TGCGCCAGCAGCTTAAGTACAGCGAACACCGGGGAGCTGTTTTTT

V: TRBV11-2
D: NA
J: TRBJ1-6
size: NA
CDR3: CASSQTVPYNSPLHF
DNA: TGTGCCAGCAGCCAAACAGTCCCCTATAATTCACCCCTCCACTTT

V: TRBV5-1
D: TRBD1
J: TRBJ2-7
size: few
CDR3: CASSPGQAISYEQYF
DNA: TGCGCCAGCAGCCCGGGACAGGCGATCTCCTACGAGCAGTACTTC

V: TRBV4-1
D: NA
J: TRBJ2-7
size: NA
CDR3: CASSQGRRATPSYEQYF
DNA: TGCGCCAGCAGCCAAGGTCGGAGGGCCACCCCTTCCTACGAGCAGTACTTC

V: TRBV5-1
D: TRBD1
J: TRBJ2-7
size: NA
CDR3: CASSFNRGNEQYF
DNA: TGCGCCAGCAGCTTCAACAGGGGCAACGAGCAGTACTTC

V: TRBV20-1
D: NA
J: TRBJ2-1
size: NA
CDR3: CSAANNEQFF
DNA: TGCAGTGCCGCGAACAATGAGCAGTTCTTC

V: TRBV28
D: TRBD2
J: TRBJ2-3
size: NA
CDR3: CAVTGRVGAGGFGTQYF
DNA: TGTGCCGTGACAGGACGCGTGGGAGCGGGGGGGTTTGGTACGCAGTATTTT

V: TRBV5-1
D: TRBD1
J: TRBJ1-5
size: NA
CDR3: CASSLGQGNEPQHF
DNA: TGCGCCAGCAGCCTAGGACAGGGGAACGAGCCCCAGCATTTT

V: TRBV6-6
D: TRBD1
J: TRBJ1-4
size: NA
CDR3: CASSSPSGQGNEKLFF
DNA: TGTGCCAGCAGTTCCCCTAGCGGACAGGGTAATGAAAAACTGTTTTTT

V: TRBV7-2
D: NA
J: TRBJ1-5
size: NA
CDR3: CASSSGGDQPQHF
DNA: TGTGCCAGCAGCTCTGGGGGCGATCAGCCCCAGCATTTT

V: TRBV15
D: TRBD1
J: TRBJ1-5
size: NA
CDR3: CATSRTPGQRNQPQHF
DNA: TGTGCCACCAGCAGGACCCCGGGACAGCGTAATCAGCCCCAGCATTTT